These 10 T cell receptor beta chains were sequenced from one sample in a study of Graves' ophthalmopathy and Graves' hyperthyroidism. Scientists amplified the TCR beta CDR3 regions from RNA transcripts. A first-round RT-PCR used HTBI primers, followed by a second-round multiplex PCR. TCRdb ran MiXCR on the multiplex PCR reads and lists one entry per CDR3 protein. The sample contains more than 300,000 distinct CDR3 sequences, 15% to 17% of which appear only once. Sequencing input: peripheral blood. These receptors all come from a young woman with stable Graves' hyperthyroidism.

This clonotype has ten or more counts. V is TRBV6-2 or TRBV6-3 and J is TRBJ1-2; 8 bases agree with TRBD1. This CDR3 has 12 amino acids. Germline CDR1 and CDR2: MNHEY and SVGEGT. J was trimmed by 8 bases and V by 5 bases; bases with no gene match: 4. The CDR3 here is CASSNDRGGYTF. In DNA, the CDR3 is TGTGCCAGCAGTAACGACAGGGGAGGCTACACCTTC.

This clonotype was detected ten times or more. V gene TRBV6-5 combines with J gene TRBJ1-1; no clear D gene. CDR3 length: 13 residues. Per the germline V gene, CDR1 is MNHEY and CDR2 is SVGAGI. The V and J ends lost 6 bases and 1 base respectively, with 9 bases between them. The CDR3, as DNA: TGTGCCAGCAGCCACGGGCAGAACACTGAAGCTTTCTTT. Translated, it gives CASSHGQNTEAFF.

There are a few counts of this clonotype. This chain joins TRBV15 and TRBJ2-5, with a possible D match to TRBD2 (7 bases). Trimming shortened V by 5 bases and J by 5 bases, and 15 bases separated the two germline ends. This CDR3 has 14 amino acids. The V gene's germline CDR1 is LNHNV and CDR2 YYDKDF (reference sequence). The DNA for the CDR3 is TGTGCCACCAGCGTTTCGGGGGGCCGGGAGACCCAGTACTTC. Translated: CATSVSGGRETQYF.

In its sample, this clonotype was seen many times. The chain recombines TRBV7-8 with TRBJ1-1; 9 bases are shared with TRBD1. The CDR3 loop spans 16 amino acids. Trimming took 5 bases from V and 5 from J; bases not matched to a gene: 12. CDR1 and CDR2 from the germline V gene are SGHVS and FQNEAQ. CDR3 sequence: CASSPRRGQGWTEAFF. CDR3 DNA sequence: TGTGCCAGCAGCCCCCGGAGGGGACAGGGATGGACTGAAGCTTTCTTT.

In this sample, this clonotype turned up many times. The chain has TRBV5-1 and TRBJ1-1; D unclear. Trimming removed 0 bases at V and 4 bases at J, with 10 bases between. CDR1 SGHRS and CDR2 YFSETQ come from the germline V gene. This CDR3 region has 14 residues. CDR3: CASSLADRATEAFF. CDR3 coding DNA: TGCGCCAGCAGCTTGGCCGATAGGGCCACTGAAGCTTTCTTT.

This clonotype was observed at least ten times. The chain joins TRBV6-1 to TRBJ1-1; D unclear. Trimming took 8 bases from V and 3 from J, leaving 4 bases between them. This CDR3 is 10 amino acids long. Germline assignment: CDR1 MNHNS and CDR2 SASEGT. This CDR3 reads CASGDTEAFF. The CDR3 bases are TGTGCCAGCGGGGACACTGAAGCTTTCTTT.

This clonotype has a count of ten or more. The V gene is TRBV19, the J gene TRBJ1-1; TRBD1 matches 7 bases. The CDR3 runs to 12 residues. The trim removed 9 bases at V and 3 bases at J, leaving 4 bases unmatched. Per germline, CDR1 LNHDA and CDR2 SQIVND (reference sequence). The DNA of the CDR3 is TGTGCCAGGAGGGGGCAGGACACTGAAGCTTTCTTT. Residues: CARRGQDTEAFF. The full variable domain, with the rest looked up from reference TRBV19 and TRBJ1-1, is DGGITQSPKYLFRKEGQNVTLSCEQNLNHDAMYWYRQDPGQGLRLIYYSQIVNDFQKGDIAEGYSVSREKKESFPLTVTSAQKNPTAFYLCARRGQDTEAFFGQGTRLTVV.

The J gene is TRBJ1-2, the V gene TRBV20-1, with D maybe TRBD1 (6 bases). Germline V gives CDR1 DFQATT, CDR2 SNEGSKA (reference sequence). Trimming pared 0 bases from V and 3 bases from J, leaving 8 bases between. The CDR3 has 13 amino acids. DNA of the CDR3: TGCAGTGCTAGAGATGGGGGCGACTATGGCTACACCTTC. Translation: CSARDGGDYGYTF.

This clonotype was seen only a few times. The chain joins TRBV19 to TRBJ1-1; 7 positions agree with TRBD1. V trimming: 9 bases; J trimming: 5 bases; junction bases outside the gene matches: 9. This CDR3 comprises 13 residues. CDR1 and CDR2 from the germline V gene are LNHDA and SQIVND (reference sequence). CDR3 region: CASRLGGETEAFF. The CDR3 nucleotides read TGTGCCAGCCGACTAGGGGGCGAGACTGAAGCTTTCTTT.

This clonotype was seen more than once but under ten times. This chain uses TRBV19 with TRBJ2-2; TRBD1 agrees at 7 bases. Germline loops: CDR1 LNHDA, CDR2 SQIVND (reference sequence). Trimming removed 8 bases from V and 6 bases from J; junction bases left unmatched: 9. This CDR3 has 14 amino acids. The CDR3: CASSSIQGPGELFF. The CDR3 coding sequence is TGTGCCAGTTCTTCCATACAGGGGCCCGGGGAGCTGTTTTTT. Complete variable domain (other parts from reference TRBV19 and TRBJ2-2): DGGITQSPKYLFRKEGQNVTLSCEQNLNHDAMYWYRQDPGQGLRLIYYSQIVNDFQKGDIAEGYSVSREKKESFPLTVTSAQKNPTAFYLCASSSIQGPGELFFGEGSRLTVL.